This T cell receptor (beta chain) was captured by sequencing in a study of cytotoxic CD8 clonotypes in ibrutinib-treated CLL. Study outcomes and limitations: Patients had baseline clonality above age-matched healthy donors, and this clonality moved with circulating CD8+ T-cell counts. The clonality rise at ibrutinib response reflected private clonotype expansion. Clonality climbed at ibrutinib response, then dropped toward baseline at progression.

This CDR3 spans 14 amino acids. V was cut by 2 bases and J by 6 bases, with 11 bases left in between. Looked up from germline, CDR1 is SNHLY and CDR2 is FYNNEI. Deep sequencing aimed at 1 in 200,000 to 1 in 1 million T cells' resolution. TCRdb's copy holds only in-frame clones and misses some; the assay was immunoSEQ multiplex PCR. The table has some 81,000 clones, 70% to 80% seen once. A note on this clone: What it recognizes is unknown.

The source is a human donor with chronic lymphocytic leukemia. Source: PBMCs, taken after 12 months of ibrutinib treatment. The chain combines TRBV2 with TRBJ1-5, with a possible D match to TRBD1 (6 bases). CDR3 region: CASSERGFGQPQHF. Written as DNA, the CDR3 is TGTGCCAGCAGTGAAAGGGGGTTCGGTCAGCCCCAGCATTTT.